One and the same sample provided the 21 T cell receptor beta chains below, sequenced in a study of blood T cell repertoires in COVID-19. Assay: immunoSEQ multiplex PCR; the TCRdb copy retains only in-frame clones and omits some. The top ten hold 5.8% of the sample, which has about 76,000 clones, around nine tenths seen once. Input material: peripheral blood. The receptors come from a human donor in a cohort sampled during active COVID-19.

The rearrangement links TRBV6-5 to TRBJ1-1; 8 nucleotides line up with TRBD1. J gave up 7 bases and V 7 bases, and 11 bases lay outside the gene matches. The germline gives CDR1 MNHEY, CDR2 SVGAGI. This CDR3 is 14 amino acids long. The CDR3 coding sequence is TGTGCCAGCACTAAGTCGTGGACAGGGTTTGAAGCTTTCTTT. Translating it yields CASTKSWTGFEAFF.

The chain has TRBV30 and TRBJ1-5; D ambiguous. The CDR3 covers 12 residues. V gave up 5 bases and J gave up 4 bases, with 9 bases separating them. Germline-derived CDR1 and CDR2 are GTSNPN and SVGIG (reference sequence). In DNA form, the CDR3 reads TGTGCCTGGTCCACGGGGAATCAGCCCCAGCATTTT. Its translation is CAWSTGNQPQHF.

The chain couples TRBV10-1 to TRBJ2-1; 8 bases are shared with TRBD2. Looked up from germline, CDR1 is WNHNN and CDR2 is SYGVQD (reference sequence). The V gene end was trimmed by 4 bases and the J gene end by 6 bases; junction bases not matched to a gene: 8. The CDR3 extends over 15 amino acids. The CDR3 here is CASSGPGGLSNEQFF. The DNA of the CDR3 is TGCGCCAGCAGTGGTCCGGGGGGGCTTTCCAATGAGCAGTTCTTC.

The gene calls are TRBV9 and TRBJ2-2; D is ambiguous. Germline loops: CDR1 SGDLS, CDR2 YYNGEE. The germline V and J ends were trimmed by 1 base and 8 bases, with 9 bases remaining between them. The CDR3 totals 13 residues. CDR3 nucleotide sequence: TGTGCCAGCAGCGTAACGAGTGCGGGGGAGCTGTTTTTT. This gives the protein CASSVTSAGELFF.

This clone was picked up one time. V is TRBV6-6 and J is TRBJ2-7; 9 nucleotides line up with TRBD1. The CDR3 has 17 amino acids. V shed 5 bases, J shed 0 bases, and the junction held 11 bases outside the gene matches. Looked up from germline, CDR1 is MNHNY and CDR2 is SVGAGI (reference sequence). The CDR3 coding sequence is TGTGCCAGCAGTCTTCATGGGACAGGGTACGACTCCTACGAGCAGTACTTC. Translated: CASSLHGTGYDSYEQYF.

The chain employs TRBV5-6 and TRBJ1-1; TRBD1 is a possible D gene (6 bases). The V gene lost 6 bases and the J gene lost 6 bases, with 18 bases spanning the gap. CDR1 and CDR2 (germline): SGHDT, YYEEEE. The CDR3 has 14 amino acids. CDR3 amino acids: CASTMGGQGPEAFF. The CDR3, as DNA: TGTGCCAGCACCATGGGGGGGCAGGGTCCTGAAGCTTTCTTT.

The V gene is TRBV18, the J gene TRBJ2-7; 8 nucleotides match TRBD1. V lost 1 base and J lost 6; bases outside the gene matches: 2. The CDR3 contains 13 residues. Germline V gives CDR1 KGHSH, CDR2 LQKENI. The CDR3 reads CASSPQDRVEQYF. CDR3 DNA sequence: TGTGCCAGCTCACCACAGGACAGGGTCGAGCAGTACTTC.

V usage is TRBV19 and J usage is TRBJ2-6, with D unclear. Trimming took off 1 base at V and 0 bases at J, with 4 bases between the two ends. Per germline, CDR1 LNHDA and CDR2 SQIVND (reference sequence). The CDR3 consists of 15 residues. The CDR3 protein is CASSIASSGANVLTF. DNA of the CDR3: TGTGCCAGTAGTATAGCATCCTCTGGGGCCAACGTCCTGACTTTC. The whole variable domain, remainder taken from reference TRBV19 and TRBJ2-6, is DGGITQSPKYLFRKEGQNVTLSCEQNLNHDAMYWYRQDPGQGLRLIYYSQIVNDFQKGDIAEGYSVSREKKESFPLTVTSAQKNPTAFYLCASSIASSGANVLTFGAGSRLTVL.

The CDR3 sequence is CASSPSRELYEQYF. CDR3 bases: TGTGCCAGCTCACCCTCCAGGGAACTCTACGAGCAGTACTTC. The chain has TRBV18 and TRBJ2-7, with a possible D match to TRBD1 (5 bases). Germline assignment: CDR1 KGHSH and CDR2 LQKENI. Trimming left V 3 bases short and J 3 bases short, with 12 bases between. There are 14 residues in the CDR3.

The rearrangement joins TRBV7-9 to TRBJ1-2; TRBD1 matches 7 bases. The germline gives CDR1 SEHNR, CDR2 FQNEAQ (reference sequence). Losses at the gene ends were 5 bases for V and 8 bases for J; bases not matched to a gene: 8. The CDR3 consists of 13 residues. The CDR3 loop reads CASSPRQGGGYTF. The CDR3 bases are TGTGCCAGCAGCCCCAGACAGGGTGGAGGCTACACCTTC. Supplemented by reference TRBV7-9 and TRBJ1-2, the full variable domain reads DTGVSQNPRHKITKRGQNVTFRCDPISEHNRLYWYRQTLGQGPEFLTYFQNEAQLEKSRLLSDRFSAERPKGSFSTLEIQRTEQGDSAMYLCASSPRQGGGYTFGSGTRLTVV.

The V and J genes are TRBV5-6 and TRBJ2-1; D is perhaps TRBD2 (6 bases). Germline loops: CDR1 SGHDT, CDR2 YYEEEE. Trimming removed 6 bases at V and 9 bases at J, with 10 bases between. The CDR3 totals 11 residues. The CDR3 coding sequence is TGTGCCAGCACCGTCGGGGGTGAGCAGTTCTTC. Its protein product is CASTVGGEQFF.

The V gene is TRBV6-1, the J gene TRBJ2-7; D is perhaps TRBD1 (6 bases). The V gene's germline CDR1 is MNHNS and CDR2 SASEGT. The CDR3 spans 14 residues. Trimming cost V 7 bases and J 4 bases, with 17 bases left between them. The CDR3 nucleotides read TGTGCCAGCACCCCCCGCTGGGGGCCGTACGAGCAGTACTTC. Its protein is CASTPRWGPYEQYF.

The chain uses TRBV5-1 and TRBJ1-4, with TRBD1 identical over 11 bases. Per germline, CDR1 SGHRS and CDR2 YFSETQ. J was trimmed by 6 bases and V by 5 bases; bases with no gene match: 3. The CDR3 loop spans 14 amino acids. CDR3 nucleotide sequence: TGCGCCAGCAGTGTGGGACAGGGGGATGAAAAACTGTTTTTT. Encoded protein: CASSVGQGDEKLFF.

The rearrangement uses TRBV9 and TRBJ2-3; TRBD1 matches at 7 bases. J was trimmed by 2 bases and V by 1 base; bases with no gene match: 1. This CDR3 is built from 14 residues. The germline gives CDR1 SGDLS, CDR2 YYNGEE. CDR3 coding DNA: TGTGCCAGCAGCGTAAAGGGGGCCACAGATACGCAGTATTTT. The encoded protein is CASSVKGATDTQYF. The full variable domain, its missing parts supplied by reference TRBV9 and TRBJ2-3, is DSGVTQTPKHLITATGQRVTLRCSPRSGDLSVYWYQQSLDQGLQFLIQYYNGEERAKGNILERFSAQQFPDLHSELNLSSLELGDSALYFCASSVKGATDTQYFGPGTRLTVL.

The chain links TRBV7-8 to TRBJ2-1, with D uncertain. V gave up 1 base and J gave up 4 bases, with 14 bases separating them. Germline lookup yields CDR1 SGHVS and CDR2 FQNEAQ. The length of the CDR3 is 16 residues. CDR3 DNA sequence: TGTGCCAGCAGCTTAGTCCGGTTGAGCCGTTACAATGAGCAGTTCTTC. Translating gives CASSLVRLSRYNEQFF.

The chain links TRBV9 to TRBJ2-5, with 9 bases lining up with TRBD2. CDR1 is SGDLS, CDR2 YYNGEE, per germline. The CDR3 loop spans 18 amino acids. Losses at the gene ends were 2 bases for V and 0 bases for J; bases not matched to a gene: 11. CDR3 DNA sequence: TGTGCCAGCAGCGTCTCTACAATGAGCGGGGGGTACCAAGAGACCCAGTACTTC. This codes for CASSVSTMSGGYQETQYF. The variable domain in full, with the rest retrieved from reference TRBV9 and TRBJ2-5, is DSGVTQTPKHLITATGQRVTLRCSPRSGDLSVYWYQQSLDQGLQFLIQYYNGEERAKGNILERFSAQQFPDLHSELNLSSLELGDSALYFCASSVSTMSGGYQETQYFGPGTRLLVL.

The CDR3 sequence: CASSATGFSEQFF. The CDR3 DNA reads TGTGCCAGCAGCGCGACAGGGTTTAGTGAGCAGTTCTTC. The genes are TRBV12-3 or TRBV12-4 and TRBJ2-1; 7 nucleotides match TRBD1. V lost 6 bases to trimming and J lost 9 bases; unmatched junction nucleotides: 8. The CDR3 spans 13 residues.

The chain joins TRBV9 to TRBJ2-5, with no clear D. The CDR3 contains 12 residues. V lost 1 base and J 4 bases, leaving 5 bases between the germline ends. CDR1 and CDR2 (germline): SGDLS, YYNGEE. CDR3 amino acids: CASSVYGETQYF. The CDR3 DNA reads TGTGCCAGCAGCGTATACGGAGAGACCCAGTACTTC.

A few counts support this clone. The chain carries TRBV5-6 and TRBJ2-4; D may be TRBD2 (5 bases). V was trimmed by 0 bases and J by 0 bases, leaving 13 bases between them. The V gene's germline CDR1 is SGHDT and CDR2 YYEEEE. The CDR3 runs to 17 residues. As DNA, the CDR3 is TGTGCCAGCAGCTTGGCGTTGGGAGCCCGAGCCAAAAACATTCAGTACTTC. Encoded protein: CASSLALGARAKNIQYF.

The J gene is TRBJ2-6, the V gene TRBV5-1; no clear D. This CDR3 is 16 amino acids long. Trimming shortened V by 4 bases and J by 1 base, and 12 bases separated the two germline ends. From germline, CDR1 is SGHRS and CDR2 YFSETQ. CDR3 in amino acids: CASSAQQFSGANVLTF. The CDR3 DNA reads as TGCGCCAGCAGCGCTCAACAGTTTTCTGGGGCCAACGTCCTGACTTTC.

This rearrangement joins TRBV19 to TRBJ2-2, with a tentative D call TRBD2 (6 bases). The CDR3 is 14 residues long. Germline assignment: CDR1 LNHDA and CDR2 SQIVND (reference sequence). The ends were cut back, 0 bases at V and 6 bases at J, with 8 bases in the middle. The CDR3 loop is CASSIEGEAGELFF. CDR3 sequence (DNA): TGTGCCAGTAGTATAGAAGGGGAGGCCGGGGAGCTGTTTTTT. Full variable domain (rest looked up from reference TRBV19 and TRBJ2-2): DGGITQSPKYLFRKEGQNVTLSCEQNLNHDAMYWYRQDPGQGLRLIYYSQIVNDFQKGDIAEGYSVSREKKESFPLTVTSAQKNPTAFYLCASSIEGEAGELFFGEGSRLTVL.